This T cell receptor beta chain originates from a study of shared clonotypes between healthy human individuals. Assay used: immunoSEQ multiplex PCR; TCRdb lists only in-frame clones, some missing. The sample yields 2,500,000 or so clones, approximately 94% seen once. Germline CDR1 is SEHNR and CDR2 is FQNEAQ (reference sequence). The V and J ends lost 3 bases and 7 bases respectively, with 16 bases between them. This CDR3 has 15 amino acids. Turning to this clone: Its antigen is still unknown.

Findings and limits, study-wide: Compared with clonotypes that all four donors shared, non-shared clonotypes had lower generation probabilities.

Input material: naive CD4+ T cells from PBMCs. Subset noted: CD45RA+ positively selected. The sequence derives from a young man in good health. Some clones in this sample may be carry-over from other donors' samples. This chain joins TRBV7-9 and TRBJ1-5, with TRBD1 as a possible D gene (5 bases). CDR3 amino acids: CASSFGSGSAQPQHF. In DNA, the CDR3 is TGTGCCAGCAGCTTCGGTTCAGGGAGCGCACAGCCCCAGCATTTT.